The 3 T cell receptor beta chains below all came from one sample that was sequenced in a study of CD8+ T cells in alopecia areata. As to time point: mouse skin 3 weeks after grafting. RNA extraction was followed by reverse transcription into cDNA, which acted as the sequencing template. TCRdb's table, derived via immunoSEQ multiplex PCR, lists solely in-frame clones and lacks some. In total the sample includes fewer than 3,500 clones, none of them seen once. The sequenced sample was skin, obtained at week 3. The receptors were sampled from a C3H/HeJ mouse with alopecia areata. The MHC haplotype of this mouse line is H2-k.

Ten or more counts support this clone. Gene names refer to mouse genes. The sequence runs out 4 residues before the end of the CDR3; the remainder is reconstructed from the germline J gene. The chain is built from TRBV13-2 and TRBJ2-3; perhaps TRBD1 as D (5 bases). Germline values: CDR1 NNHNN, CDR2 SYGAGS (reference sequence). V lost 1 base and J lost 0, with 9 bases in between. The CDR3 totals 15 residues. The CDR3: CASGDRRESAETLYF. Partial CDR3 DNA: TGTGCCAGCGGTGATCGCAGGGAGAGTGCAGAA.

This clone has a handful of counts. Gene names are the mouse ones. The DNA ends 4 residues before the CDR3 does, and the rest of the CDR3 is filled in from the germline J gene. This chain uses TRBV31 with TRBJ2-3, with 10 bases lining up with TRBD1. Germline V gene sequence: CDR1 GKSSPN, CDR2 SITVG. The CDR3 has 15 amino acids. Trimming at V came to 4 bases and at J to 0 bases, leaving 4 bases not matched to a gene. This chain's CDR3 is CAWTRQGASAETLYF. CDR3 bases read: TGTGCCTGGACCCGACAGGGGGCAAGTGCAGAA.

This clone was recorded at least ten times. Genes and germline come from the mouse. Partial CDR3 DNA: TGTGCCAGCAGCCGTCGGGACAGCCAAGAC. As protein: CASSRRDSQD. The CDR3 in its entirety is CASSRRDSQDTQYF. This chain joins TRBV5 and TRBJ2-5; 7 bases are shared with TRBD1. The DNA ends 4 residues before the CDR3 does, and the rest of the CDR3 is filled in from the germline J gene. V gave up 4 bases and J gave up 2 bases; unmatched junction bases: 3. Germline V gene lookup returns CDR1 LGHNA and CDR2 YNLKQL (reference sequence). The CDR3 has 14 residues.